This T cell receptor (beta chain) derives from a study of blood T cell repertoires in COVID-19. The CDR3 has 15 residues. Germline CDR1 and CDR2: SEHNR and FQNEAQ (reference sequence). Trimming took 3 bases from V and 2 from J; bases not matched to a gene: 3. Some clones are missing from TCRdb's copy, which holds only in-frame ones; the method was immunoSEQ multiplex PCR. The table records some 420,000 clones, over 75% of them present only once. This clone was counted once. This clonotype originated in a man aged 30 to 39 who had recovered from COVID-19. The source material was PBMCs or T cells enriched from blood (not recorded which). The chain couples TRBV7-9 to TRBJ1-3; 8 bases are a match to TRBD1. The CDR3 DNA follows: TGTGCCAGCAGCTTCCAGGGGGCAACTGGAAACACCATATATTTT. Amino acids: CASSFQGATGNTIYF.